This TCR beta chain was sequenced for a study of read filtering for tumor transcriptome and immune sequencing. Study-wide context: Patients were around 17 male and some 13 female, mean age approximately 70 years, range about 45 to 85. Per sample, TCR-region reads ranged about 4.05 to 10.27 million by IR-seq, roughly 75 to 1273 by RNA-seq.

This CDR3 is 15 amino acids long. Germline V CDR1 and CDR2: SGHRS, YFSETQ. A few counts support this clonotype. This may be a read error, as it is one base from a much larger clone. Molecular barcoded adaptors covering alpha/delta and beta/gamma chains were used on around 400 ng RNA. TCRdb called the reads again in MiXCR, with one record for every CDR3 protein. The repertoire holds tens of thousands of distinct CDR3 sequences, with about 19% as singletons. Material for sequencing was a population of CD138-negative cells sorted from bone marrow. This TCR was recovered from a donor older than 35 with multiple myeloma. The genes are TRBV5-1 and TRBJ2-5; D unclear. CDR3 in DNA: TGCGCCAGCAGCTTGGCCCGGCAAACCCAAGGGACCCAGTACTTC. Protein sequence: CASSLARQTQGTQYF. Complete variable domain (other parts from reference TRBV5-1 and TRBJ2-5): KAGVTQTPRYLIKTRGQQVTLSCSPISGHRSVSWYQQTPGQGLQFLFEYFSETQRNKGNFPGRFSGRQFSNSRSEMNVSTLELGDSALYLCASSLARQTQGTQYFGPGTRLLVL.